The clone carrying this TCR beta chain occurred a few times. Antigen specificity is unknown. Trimming shortened V by 6 bases and J by 1 base, and 16 bases separated the two germline ends. The CDR3 has 15 amino acids. Per the germline V gene, CDR1 is MNHEY and CDR2 is SVGEGT. The entry originates in a study of CD8 T cells in ankylosing spondylitis. Study-level results: Within matched ankylosing spondylitis synovial fluid, disease-linked clones were reportedly significantly enriched. A CD8+ phenotype characterized the disease-linked clones, which were relatively rare in peripheral blood. What seemed typical of ankylosing spondylitis blood was a TCR beta motif built from 7 or 8 highly homologous variants.

Quantitative 5'-RACE with molecular barcodes produced the TCR beta libraries. MiXCR, run by TCRdb on the 5' RACE reads, gives a single entry per CDR3 protein. Of roughly 700,000 distinct CDR3 sequences in the sample, around 20% were seen once. What was sequenced was blood, either unsorted or a sorted T cell fraction (not recorded which). The rearrangement links TRBV6-2 or TRBV6-3 to TRBJ2-7, with D perhaps given as TRBD1 or TRBD2 (6 bases each). This receptor was taken from a male donor with ankylosing spondylitis. CDR3 amino acids: CASSGGGTRSYEQYF. The CDR3 DNA sequence: TGTGCCAGCAGCGGAGGGGGGACCCGATCCTACGAGCAGTACTTC.